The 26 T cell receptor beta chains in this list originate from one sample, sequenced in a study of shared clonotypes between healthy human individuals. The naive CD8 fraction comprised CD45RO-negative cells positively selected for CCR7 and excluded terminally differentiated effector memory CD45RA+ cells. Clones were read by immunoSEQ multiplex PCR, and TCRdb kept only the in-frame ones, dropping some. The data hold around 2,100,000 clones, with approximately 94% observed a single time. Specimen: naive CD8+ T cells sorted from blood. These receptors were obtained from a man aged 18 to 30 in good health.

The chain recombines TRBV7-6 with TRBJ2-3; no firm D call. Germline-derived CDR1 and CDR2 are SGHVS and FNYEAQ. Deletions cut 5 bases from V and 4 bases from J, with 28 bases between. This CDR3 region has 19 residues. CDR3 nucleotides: TGTGCCAGCAGCGGCGAGGATCTACCGGCGGATCCGTCATCAGATACGCAGTATTTT. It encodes CASSGEDLPADPSSDTQYF. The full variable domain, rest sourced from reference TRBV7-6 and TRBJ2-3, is GAGVSQSPRYKVTKRGQDVALRCDPISGHVSLYWYRQALGQGPEFLTYFNYEAQQDKSGLPNDRFSAERPEGSISTLTIQRTEQRDSAMYRCASSGEDLPADPSSDTQYFGPGTRLTVL.

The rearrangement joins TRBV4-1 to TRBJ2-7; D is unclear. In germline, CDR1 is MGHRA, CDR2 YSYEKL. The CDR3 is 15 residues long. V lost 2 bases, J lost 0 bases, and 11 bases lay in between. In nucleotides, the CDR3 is TGCGCCAGCAGCCAAAAGACACTGAGCTCCTACGAGCAGTACTTC. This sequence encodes CASSQKTLSSYEQYF.

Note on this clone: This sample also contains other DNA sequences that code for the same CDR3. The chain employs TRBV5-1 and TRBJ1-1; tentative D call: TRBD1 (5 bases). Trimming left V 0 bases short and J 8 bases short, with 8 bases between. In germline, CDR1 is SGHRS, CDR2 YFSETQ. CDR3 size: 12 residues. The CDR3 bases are TGCGCCAGCAGCTTGGAGAGGGGAGAAGCTTTCTTT. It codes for CASSLERGEAFF.

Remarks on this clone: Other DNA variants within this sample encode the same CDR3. The CDR3, as DNA: TGTGCCAGCAGCTCGGCAGGGAGCTCCTACGAGCAGTACTTC. The encoded protein is CASSSAGSSYEQYF. V and J are TRBV6-5 and TRBJ2-7; either TRBD1 or TRBD2 may supply D (5 bases each). Germline CDR1 MNHEY, CDR2 SVGAGI. This CDR3 is 14 amino acids long. With 6 bases removed from V and 0 bases from J, the gap between germline ends came to 12 bases.

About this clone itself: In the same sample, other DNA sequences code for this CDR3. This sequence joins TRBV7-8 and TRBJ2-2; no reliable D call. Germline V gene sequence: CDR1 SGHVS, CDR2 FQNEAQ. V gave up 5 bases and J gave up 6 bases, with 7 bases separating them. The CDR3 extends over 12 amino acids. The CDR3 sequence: CASSPLSGELFF. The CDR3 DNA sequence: TGTGCCAGCAGCCCCCTCTCCGGGGAGCTGTTTTTT.

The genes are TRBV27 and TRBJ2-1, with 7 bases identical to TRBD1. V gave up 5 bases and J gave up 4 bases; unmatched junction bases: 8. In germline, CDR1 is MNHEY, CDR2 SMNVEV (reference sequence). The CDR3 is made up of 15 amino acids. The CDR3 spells CASSILQQGYNEQFF. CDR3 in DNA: TGTGCCAGCAGTATATTGCAACAGGGGTACAATGAGCAGTTCTTC.

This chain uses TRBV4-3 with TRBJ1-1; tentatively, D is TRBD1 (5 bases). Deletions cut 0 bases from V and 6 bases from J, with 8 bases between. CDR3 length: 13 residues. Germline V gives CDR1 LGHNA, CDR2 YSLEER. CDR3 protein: CASSQDPGPEAFF. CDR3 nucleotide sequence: TGCGCCAGCAGCCAAGATCCAGGGCCTGAAGCTTTCTTT.

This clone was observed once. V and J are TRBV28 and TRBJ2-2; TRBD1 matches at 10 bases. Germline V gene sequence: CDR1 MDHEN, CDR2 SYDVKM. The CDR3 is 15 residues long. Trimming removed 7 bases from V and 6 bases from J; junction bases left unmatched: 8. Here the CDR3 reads CASNRGQGVSGELFF. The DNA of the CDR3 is TGTGCCAGCAACCGCGGACAGGGGGTATCCGGGGAGCTGTTTTTT.

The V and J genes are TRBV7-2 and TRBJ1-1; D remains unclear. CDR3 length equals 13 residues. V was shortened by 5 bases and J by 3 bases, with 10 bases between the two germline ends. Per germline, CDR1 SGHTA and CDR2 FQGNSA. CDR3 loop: CASSPWKDTEAFF. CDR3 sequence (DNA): TGTGCCAGCAGCCCTTGGAAGGACACTGAAGCTTTCTTT.

The CDR3 DNA sequence: TGTGCCAGCAGCTTAGTTGCGGGAGCGAACACCGGGGAGCTGTTTTTT. It translates to CASSLVAGANTGELFF. The chain has TRBV11-2 and TRBJ2-2, with TRBD2 matching 7 bases. This CDR3 has 16 residues. Germline V gives CDR1 SGHAT, CDR2 FQNNGV. The V gene end was trimmed by 1 base and the J gene end by 0 bases; junction bases not matched to a gene: 2.

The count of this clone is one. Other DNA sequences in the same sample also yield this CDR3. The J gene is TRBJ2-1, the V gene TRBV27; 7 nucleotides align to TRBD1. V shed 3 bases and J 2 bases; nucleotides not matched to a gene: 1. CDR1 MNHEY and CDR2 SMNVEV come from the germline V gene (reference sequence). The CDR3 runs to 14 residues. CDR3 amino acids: CASSLRGPYNEQFF. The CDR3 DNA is TGTGCCAGCAGTTTGAGGGGGCCCTACAATGAGCAGTTCTTC.

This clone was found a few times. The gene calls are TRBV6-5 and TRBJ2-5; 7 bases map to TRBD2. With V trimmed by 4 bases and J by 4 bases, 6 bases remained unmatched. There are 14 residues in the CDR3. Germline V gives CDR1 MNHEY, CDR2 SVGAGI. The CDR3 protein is CASSWDGEGETQYF. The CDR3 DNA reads TGTGCCAGCAGTTGGGATGGGGAGGGAGAGACCCAGTACTTC.

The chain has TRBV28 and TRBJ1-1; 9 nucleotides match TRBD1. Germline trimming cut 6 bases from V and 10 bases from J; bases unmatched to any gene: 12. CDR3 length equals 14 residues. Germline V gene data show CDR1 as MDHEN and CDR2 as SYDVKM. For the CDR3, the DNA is TGTGCCAGCAGGGAGAGGGGACAGGGATTATTAGCTTTCTTT. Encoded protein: CASRERGQGLLAFF.

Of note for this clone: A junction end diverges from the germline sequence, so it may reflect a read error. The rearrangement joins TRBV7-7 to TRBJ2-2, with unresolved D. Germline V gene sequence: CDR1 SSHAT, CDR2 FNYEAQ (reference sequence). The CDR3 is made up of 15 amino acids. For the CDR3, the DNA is TGTGCTAGCAGCTTAGGCCTCGGAGCGTCCGGGGAGCTGTTTTTT. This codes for CASSLGLGASGELFF.

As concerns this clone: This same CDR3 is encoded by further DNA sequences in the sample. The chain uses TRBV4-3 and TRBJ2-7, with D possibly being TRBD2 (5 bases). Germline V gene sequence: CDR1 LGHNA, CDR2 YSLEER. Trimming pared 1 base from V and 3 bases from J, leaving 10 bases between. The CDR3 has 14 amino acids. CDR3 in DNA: TGCGCCAGCAGCCAAGTCGAGGGAGACTACGAGCAGTACTTC. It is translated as CASSQVEGDYEQYF.

The CDR3 reads CASSDGGLVFDEQYF. CDR3 nucleotide sequence: TGTGCCAGCAGCGACGGGGGACTAGTGTTCGACGAGCAGTACTTC. The chain recombines TRBV28 with TRBJ2-7; the match to TRBD2 covers 8 bases. This CDR3 comprises 15 residues. J gave up 5 bases and V 6 bases, and 12 bases lay outside the gene matches. Per the germline V gene, CDR1 is MDHEN and CDR2 is SYDVKM.

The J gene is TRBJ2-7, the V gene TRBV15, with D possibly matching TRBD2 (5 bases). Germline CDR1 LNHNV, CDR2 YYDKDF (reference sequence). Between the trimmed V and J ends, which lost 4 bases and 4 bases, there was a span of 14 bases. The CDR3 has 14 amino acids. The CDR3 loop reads CATSKGLEGYEQYF. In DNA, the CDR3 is TGTGCCACCAGCAAAGGACTTGAGGGATACGAGCAGTACTTC.

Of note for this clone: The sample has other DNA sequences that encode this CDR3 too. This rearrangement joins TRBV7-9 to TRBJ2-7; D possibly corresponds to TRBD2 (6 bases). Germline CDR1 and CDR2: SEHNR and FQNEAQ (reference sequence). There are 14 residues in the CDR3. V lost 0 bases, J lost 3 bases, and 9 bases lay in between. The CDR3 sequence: CASSLAGGNYEQYF. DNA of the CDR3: TGTGCCAGCAGCTTAGCCGGGGGAAACTACGAGCAGTACTTC.

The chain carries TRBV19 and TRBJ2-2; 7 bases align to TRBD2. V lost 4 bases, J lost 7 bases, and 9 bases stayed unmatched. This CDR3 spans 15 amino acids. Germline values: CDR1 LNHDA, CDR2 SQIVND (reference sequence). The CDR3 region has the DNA TGTGCCAGTAGTAGCCTGGGAGGGGCCATCGGGGAGCTGTTTTTT. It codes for CASSSLGGAIGELFF.

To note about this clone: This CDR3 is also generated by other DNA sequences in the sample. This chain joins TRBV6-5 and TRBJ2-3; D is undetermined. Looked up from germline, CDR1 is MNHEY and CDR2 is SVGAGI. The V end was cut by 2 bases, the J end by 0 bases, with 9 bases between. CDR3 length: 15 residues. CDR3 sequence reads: CASSYSPGSTDTQYF. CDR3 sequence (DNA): TGTGCCAGCAGTTACAGTCCAGGTAGCACAGATACGCAGTATTTT.

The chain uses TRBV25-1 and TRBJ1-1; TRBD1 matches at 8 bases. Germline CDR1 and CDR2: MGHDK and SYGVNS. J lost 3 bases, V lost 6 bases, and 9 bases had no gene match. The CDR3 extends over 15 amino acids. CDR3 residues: CASRQTGDFYTEAFF. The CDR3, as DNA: TGTGCCAGCAGACAGACAGGGGATTTTTACACTGAAGCTTTCTTT.

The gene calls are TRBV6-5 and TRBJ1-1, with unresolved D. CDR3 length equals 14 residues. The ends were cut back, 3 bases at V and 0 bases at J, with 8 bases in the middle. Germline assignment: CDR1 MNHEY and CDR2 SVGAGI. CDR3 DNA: TGTGCCAGCAGTTATCGGGCGGTGAACACTGAAGCTTTCTTT. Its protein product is CASSYRAVNTEAFF.

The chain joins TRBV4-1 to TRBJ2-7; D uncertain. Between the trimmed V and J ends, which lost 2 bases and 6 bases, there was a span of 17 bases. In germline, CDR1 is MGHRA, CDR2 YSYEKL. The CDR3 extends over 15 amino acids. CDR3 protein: CASSQSGTATGEQYF. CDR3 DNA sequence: TGCGCCAGCAGCCAATCCGGTACAGCCACCGGCGAGCAGTACTTC.

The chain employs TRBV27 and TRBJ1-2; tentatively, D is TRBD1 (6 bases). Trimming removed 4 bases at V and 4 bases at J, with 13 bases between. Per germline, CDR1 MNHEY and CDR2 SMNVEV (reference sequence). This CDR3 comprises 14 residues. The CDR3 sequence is CASSWGREAYGYTF. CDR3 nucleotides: TGTGCCAGCAGTTGGGGGCGAGAGGCCTATGGCTACACCTTC.

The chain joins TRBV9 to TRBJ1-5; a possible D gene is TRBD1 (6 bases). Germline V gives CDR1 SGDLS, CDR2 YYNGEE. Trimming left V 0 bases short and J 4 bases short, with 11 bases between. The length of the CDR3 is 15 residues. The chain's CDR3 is CASSVDGGINQPQHF. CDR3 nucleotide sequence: TGTGCCAGCAGCGTAGATGGGGGCATAAATCAGCCCCAGCATTTT.

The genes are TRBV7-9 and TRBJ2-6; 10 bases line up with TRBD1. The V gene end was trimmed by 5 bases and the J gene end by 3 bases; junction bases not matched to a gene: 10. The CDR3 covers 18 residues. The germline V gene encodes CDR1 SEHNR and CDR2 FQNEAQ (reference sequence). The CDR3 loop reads CASSPGPGQGFGANVLTF. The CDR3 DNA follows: TGTGCCAGCAGCCCGGGACCGGGACAGGGGTTTGGGGCCAACGTCCTGACTTTC.